The 20 T cell receptor beta chains listed next were all sequenced from one sample in a study of blood T cells in healthy people across ages. Then a second PCR, running roughly 7 to 11 cycles, was carried out with a sample-barcoded 5' primer and a J-beta primer mix. TCRdb independently ran MiXCR on the 5' RACE reads; one entry per CDR3 protein. The sample has under 2 million distinct CDR3 sequences, around 35% seen once; the top ten hold 11%. Specimen: blood. These receptor sequences come from a woman in her twenties or thirties in good health.

V and J are TRBV6-1 and TRBJ2-4, with no clear D. The DNA end favors TRBJ2-7, so the J call may be wrong. The CDR3 extends over 15 amino acids. The germline gives CDR1 MNHNS, CDR2 SASEGT. CDR3 amino acids: CASSEGPPLGYEQYF. In nucleotides, the CDR3 is TGTGCCAGCAGTGAAGGTCCTCCCTTGGGGTACGAGCAGTACTTC.

To note about this clonotype: Relative to the germline gene, one junction end is altered; a read error may explain this. The chain uses TRBV12-3 or TRBV12-4 and TRBJ2-7, with D hard to call. This CDR3 has 12 amino acids. The CDR3: CASGLRLGEQYF. The CDR3 DNA reads as TGTGCCAGCGGTTTACGGTTGGGCGAGCAGTACTTC.

The chain carries TRBV12-3 or TRBV12-4 and TRBJ1-1; 11 bases map to TRBD1. V was pared by 8 bases and J by 2 bases, with 10 bases of the junction left unmatched. The CDR3 totals 16 residues. The CDR3: CASRGGQGGRNTEAFF. CDR3 coding DNA: TGTGCCAGCCGGGGGGGACAGGGGGGGCGTAACACTGAAGCTTTCTTT.

The chain joins TRBV5-1 to TRBJ2-3, with 7 nucleotides matching TRBD2. The CDR3 consists of 15 residues. Germline loops: CDR1 SGHRS, CDR2 YFSETQ. Trimming removed 3 bases from V and 1 base from J; junction bases left unmatched: 5. The CDR3 spells CASSSLAVRTDTQYF. The DNA of the CDR3 is TGCGCCAGCAGCTCTCTAGCGGTTCGCACAGATACGCAGTATTTT.

A remark on this clonotype: Since no conserved phenylalanine or tryptophan closes the CDR3, a read error is the likely cause. This sequence joins TRBV20-1 and TRBJ2-5; D may be TRBD1 (6 bases). This CDR3 is 15 amino acids long. Trimming left V 0 bases short and J 11 bases short, with 22 bases between. Per germline, CDR1 DFQATT and CDR2 SNEGSKA (reference sequence). The CDR3 spells CSARDQTGDDYKQYL. CDR3 sequence (DNA): TGCAGTGCTAGAGATCAGACAGGAGATGACTACAAGCAGTACCTC.

Only a few counts were recorded for this clonotype. This sequence joins TRBV5-1 and TRBJ2-5; 7 bases line up with TRBD1. With V trimmed by 0 bases and J by 1 base, 6 bases remained unmatched. This CDR3 has 16 amino acids. Germline V gene lookup returns CDR1 SGHRS and CDR2 YFSETQ. CDR3: CASSLAPTGTQETQYF. DNA of the CDR3: TGCGCCAGCAGCTTGGCCCCGACAGGGACCCAAGAGACCCAGTACTTC.

This clonotype has just a few counts. V and J are TRBV7-9 and TRBJ2-3; tentatively, D is TRBD1 (7 bases). The germline V and J ends were trimmed by 3 bases and 4 bases, with 20 bases remaining between them. Looked up from germline, CDR1 is SEHNR and CDR2 is FQNEAQ (reference sequence). The CDR3 covers 17 residues. DNA for the CDR3: TGTGCCAGCAGCTTGGGCATCGGAGGGACAGAACCAGATACGCAGTATTTT. Protein: CASSLGIGGTEPDTQYF.

The chain carries TRBV7-2 and TRBJ2-1; TRBD1 matches 7 bases. CDR1 is SGHTA and CDR2 is FQGNSA in the germline V gene. The V gene end was trimmed by 7 bases and the J gene end by 8 bases; junction bases not matched to a gene: 8. This CDR3 region has 13 residues. This CDR3 reads CASTDGQVDEQFF. CDR3 nucleotides: TGTGCCAGCACCGACGGACAGGTCGATGAGCAGTTCTTC.

This clonotype turned up a few times. The V call is TRBV20-1, the J call TRBJ1-6; 7 bases align to TRBD1. Losses at the gene ends were 3 bases for V and 0 bases for J; bases not matched to a gene: 5. The CDR3 sequence is 16 residues long. The germline V gene has CDR1 DFQATT and CDR2 SNEGSKA (reference sequence). The CDR3 nucleotides read TGCAGTGCTAGGGGGACAGTAAGCTCCTATAATTCACCCCTCCACTTT. Its protein product is CSARGTVSSYNSPLHF.

Remarks on this clonotype: The junction departs from the called germline gene at one end, perhaps through a read error. In DNA form, the CDR3 reads TGCGCCAGCTATACAGGTTACAACACTGGGGAGCTGTTTTTT. It specifies CASYTGYNTGELFF. The gene calls are TRBV5-1 and TRBJ2-2; D perhaps matches TRBD1 (5 bases). CDR3 size: 14 residues. Germline CDR1 and CDR2: SGHRS and YFSETQ.

The chain links TRBV6-2 or TRBV6-3 to TRBJ2-7, with D perhaps given as TRBD1 or TRBD2 (5 bases each). Germline V CDR1 and CDR2: MNHEY, SVGEGT. Trimming shortened V by 7 bases and J by 3 bases, and 19 bases separated the two germline ends. CDR3 size: 15 residues. The CDR3 loop reads CASTDPRGEYYEQYF. In nucleotides, the CDR3 is TGTGCCAGCACCGACCCGAGGGGCGAATACTACGAGCAGTACTTC.

The chain combines TRBV2 with TRBJ1-2; D gene uncertain. The CDR3 contains 15 residues. The V end was cut by 3 bases, the J end by 6 bases, with 17 bases between. From germline, CDR1 is SNHLY and CDR2 FYNNEI. CDR3 in DNA: TGTGCCAGCAGTGAGGGCTTCACTATGTGGGATGGCTACACCTTC. It translates to CASSEGFTMWDGYTF.

In this sample, this clonotype turned up a few times. The chain uses TRBV20-1 and TRBJ2-1; D may be TRBD2 (5 bases). Deletions cut 4 bases from V and 2 bases from J, with 18 bases between. CDR1 and CDR2 from the germline V gene are DFQATT and SNEGSKA (reference sequence). The CDR3 contains 16 residues. CDR3 protein: CSAILKAEETYNEQFF. CDR3 bases: TGCAGTGCTATCCTCAAAGCGGAGGAGACCTACAATGAGCAGTTCTTC.

This clonotype has only a few counts. This sequence joins TRBV5-1 and TRBJ2-1; 11 bases map to TRBD1. Germline assignment: CDR1 SGHRS and CDR2 YFSETQ. This CDR3 is 22 amino acids long. The V gene end was trimmed by 0 bases and the J gene end by 0 bases; junction bases not matched to a gene: 17. The CDR3 DNA is TGCGCCAGCAGCTTGGGGCCCCGAGGACAGGGGGCGTATTTTAACTCCTACAATGAGCAGTTCTTC. Its translation: CASSLGPRGQGAYFNSYNEQFF.

The rearrangement joins TRBV21-1 to TRBJ1-5; no check of the table's D call, TRBD1, against the DNA was made. TRBV21-1 is a listed pseudogene. CDR3 length equals 15 residues. In nucleotides, the CDR3 is TGTGCCAGCAGCGAGACAGGGCAGGTCAATCAGCCCCAGCATTTT. Translating it yields CASSETGQVNQPQHF.

The chain uses TRBV6-1 and TRBJ1-1; 12 bases are a match to TRBD1. J was trimmed by 0 bases and V by 10 bases; bases with no gene match: 12. This CDR3 is built from 17 residues. Germline CDR1 and CDR2: MNHNS and SASEGT. DNA of the CDR3: TGTGCCACTCTCCCTGGGACAGGGGGCTTCATGAACACTGAAGCTTTCTTT. Translating it yields CATLPGTGGFMNTEAFF.

This clonotype came up many times. The V call is TRBV20-1, the J call TRBJ2-7, with D perhaps matching TRBD1 or TRBD2 (5 bases each). This CDR3 is 14 amino acids long. Germline CDR1 and CDR2: DFQATT and SNEGSKA (reference sequence). V gave up 1 base and J gave up 3 bases, with 13 bases separating them. CDR3 sequence: CSARGGADGYEQYF. CDR3 coding DNA: TGCAGTGCTAGAGGAGGGGCCGATGGCTACGAGCAGTACTTC.

This clonotype was picked up a small number of times. The chain uses TRBV11-2 and TRBJ2-3; 10 bases fit TRBD2. This CDR3 comprises 13 residues. Germline V gives CDR1 SGHAT, CDR2 FQNNGV. V lost 0 bases and J lost 9; bases outside the gene matches: 0. As DNA, the CDR3 is TGTGCCAGCAGCTTAGATAGCGGGGGGACGCAGTATTTT. Protein product: CASSLDSGGTQYF.

This clonotype has ten or more counts. The V and J genes are TRBV4-1 and TRBJ1-4, with D uncertain. Trimming stripped 1 base from V and 5 bases from J, with 14 bases between. CDR1 is MGHRA and CDR2 is YSYEKL in the germline V gene. The CDR3 runs to 16 residues. CDR3 nucleotides: TGCGCCAGCAGCCAAGCTGCCGGGATTTCGAATGAAAAACTGTTTTTT. This translates into CASSQAAGISNEKLFF.

The V call is TRBV5-1, the J call TRBJ1-1; D perhaps matches TRBD1 (5 bases). This CDR3 has 15 residues. Trimming shortened V by 1 base and J by 3 bases, and 13 bases separated the two germline ends. CDR1 SGHRS and CDR2 YFSETQ come from the germline V gene. CDR3 in DNA: TGCGCCAGCAGCTTGAAGGAGGGGATGGACACTGAAGCTTTCTTT. It encodes CASSLKEGMDTEAFF.